This TCR beta chain was sequenced for a study of cytomegalovirus exposure and HLA in healthy donors. Donors had nominal health at sampling but likely had unrecorded immune exposures. The study's findings and limits: TRBV6-2, TRBV6-3 and other indistinguishable V segments were excluded. It was shown in a later analysis that HLA-associated TCR beta chains were more clonally expanded than other, equally common chains.

Of note for this clone: Its cognate antigen is unknown.

60 Vbeta and 13 Jbeta primers were used in PCR. Assay: immunoSEQ multiplex PCR; the TCRdb copy retains only in-frame clones and omits some. This table has around 150,000 clones, roughly four fifths appearing once. CDR1 and CDR2 from the germline V gene are SGHNT and YYREEE (reference sequence). This CDR3 contains 14 residues. The V end was cut by 1 base, the J end by 3 bases, with 11 bases between. The receptor was derived from a male donor in good health and CMV-seronegative. What was sequenced was PBMCs. The gene calls are TRBV5-4 and TRBJ2-7; the D gene is possibly TRBD1 (6 bases). The CDR3 DNA is TGTGCCAGCAGCTTGAATCAAGGGGGCTACGAGCAGTACTTC. It is translated as CASSLNQGGYEQYF.